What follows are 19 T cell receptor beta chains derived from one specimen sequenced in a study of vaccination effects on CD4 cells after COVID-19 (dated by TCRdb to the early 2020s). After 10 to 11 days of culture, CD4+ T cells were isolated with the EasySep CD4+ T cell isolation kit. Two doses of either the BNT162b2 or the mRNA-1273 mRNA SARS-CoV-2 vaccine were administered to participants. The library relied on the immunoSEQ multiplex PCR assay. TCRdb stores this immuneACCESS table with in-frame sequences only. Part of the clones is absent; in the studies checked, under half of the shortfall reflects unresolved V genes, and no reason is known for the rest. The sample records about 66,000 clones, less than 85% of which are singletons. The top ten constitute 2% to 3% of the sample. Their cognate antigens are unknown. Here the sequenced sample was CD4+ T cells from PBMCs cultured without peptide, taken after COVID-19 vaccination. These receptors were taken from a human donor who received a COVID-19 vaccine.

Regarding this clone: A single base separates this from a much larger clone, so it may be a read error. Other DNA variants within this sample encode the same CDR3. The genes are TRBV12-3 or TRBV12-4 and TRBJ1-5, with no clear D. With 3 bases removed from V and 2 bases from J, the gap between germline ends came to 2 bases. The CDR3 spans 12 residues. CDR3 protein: CASSFGNQPQHF. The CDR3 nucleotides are TGTGCCAGCAGTTTCGGCAATCAGCCCCAGCATTTT.

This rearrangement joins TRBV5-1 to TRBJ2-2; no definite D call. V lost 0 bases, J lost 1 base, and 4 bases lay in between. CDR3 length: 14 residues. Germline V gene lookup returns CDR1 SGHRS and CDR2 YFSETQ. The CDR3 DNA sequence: TGCGCCAGCAGCTTGGCGGAGAACACCGGGGAGCTGTTTTTT. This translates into CASSLAENTGELFF.

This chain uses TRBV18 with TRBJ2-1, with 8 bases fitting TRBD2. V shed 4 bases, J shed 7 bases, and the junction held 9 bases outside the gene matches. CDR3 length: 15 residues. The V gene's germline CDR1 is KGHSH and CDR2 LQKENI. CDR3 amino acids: CASSRTLAGRNEQFF. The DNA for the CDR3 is TGTGCCAGCTCACGGACCTTAGCGGGAAGGAATGAGCAGTTCTTC.

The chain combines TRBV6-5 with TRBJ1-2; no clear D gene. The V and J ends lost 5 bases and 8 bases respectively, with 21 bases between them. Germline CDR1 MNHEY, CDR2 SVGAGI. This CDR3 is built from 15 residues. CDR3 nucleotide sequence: TGTGCCAGCAGTCCCTATATTACAGCGACTGGGGGCTACACCTTC. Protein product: CASSPYITATGGYTF.

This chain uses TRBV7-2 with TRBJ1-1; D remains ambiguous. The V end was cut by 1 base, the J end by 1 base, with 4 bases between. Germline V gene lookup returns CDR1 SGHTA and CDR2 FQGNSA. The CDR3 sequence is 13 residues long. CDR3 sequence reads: CASSLVQNTEAFF. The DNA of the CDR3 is TGTGCCAGCAGCTTAGTACAGAACACTGAAGCTTTCTTT.

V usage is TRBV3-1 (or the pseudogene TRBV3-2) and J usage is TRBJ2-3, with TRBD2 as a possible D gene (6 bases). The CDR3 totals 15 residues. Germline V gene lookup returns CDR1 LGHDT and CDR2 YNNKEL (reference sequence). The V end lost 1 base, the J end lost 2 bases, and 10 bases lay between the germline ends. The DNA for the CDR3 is TGTGCCAGCAGCCAAGGACTAGAGCTCACAGATACGCAGTATTTT. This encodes CASSQGLELTDTQYF.

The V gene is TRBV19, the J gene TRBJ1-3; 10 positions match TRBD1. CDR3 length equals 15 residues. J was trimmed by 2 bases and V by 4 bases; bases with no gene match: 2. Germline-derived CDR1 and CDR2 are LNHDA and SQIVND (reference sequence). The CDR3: CASSRQGATGNTIYF. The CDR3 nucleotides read TGTGCCAGTAGTAGACAGGGGGCAACTGGAAACACCATATATTTT.

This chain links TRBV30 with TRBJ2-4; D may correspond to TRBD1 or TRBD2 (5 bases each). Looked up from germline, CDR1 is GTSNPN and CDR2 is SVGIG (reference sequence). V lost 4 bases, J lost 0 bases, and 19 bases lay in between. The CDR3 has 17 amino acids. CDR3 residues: CAWTLGRGAAAKNIQYF. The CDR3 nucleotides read TGTGCCTGGACCCTTGGGAGAGGGGCAGCAGCCAAAAACATTCAGTACTTC.

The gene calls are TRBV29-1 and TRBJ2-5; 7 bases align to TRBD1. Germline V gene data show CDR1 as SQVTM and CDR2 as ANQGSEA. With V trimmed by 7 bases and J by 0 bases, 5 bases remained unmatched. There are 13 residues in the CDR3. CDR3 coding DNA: TGCAGCGCCCCGGGACAGAACCAAGAGACCCAGTACTTC. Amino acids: CSAPGQNQETQYF.

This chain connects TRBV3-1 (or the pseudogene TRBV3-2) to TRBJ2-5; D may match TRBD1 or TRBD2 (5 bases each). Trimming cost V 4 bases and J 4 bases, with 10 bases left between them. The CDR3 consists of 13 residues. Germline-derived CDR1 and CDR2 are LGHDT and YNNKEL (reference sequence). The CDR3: CASSRDPGETQYF. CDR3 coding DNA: TGTGCCAGCAGCCGGGACCCAGGAGAGACCCAGTACTTC.

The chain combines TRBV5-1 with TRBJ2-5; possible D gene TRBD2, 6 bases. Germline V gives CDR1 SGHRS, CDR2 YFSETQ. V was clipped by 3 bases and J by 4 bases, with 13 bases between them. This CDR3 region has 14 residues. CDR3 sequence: CASSSGTGGETQYF. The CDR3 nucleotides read TGCGCCAGCAGCTCCGGGACCGGGGGAGAGACCCAGTACTTC.

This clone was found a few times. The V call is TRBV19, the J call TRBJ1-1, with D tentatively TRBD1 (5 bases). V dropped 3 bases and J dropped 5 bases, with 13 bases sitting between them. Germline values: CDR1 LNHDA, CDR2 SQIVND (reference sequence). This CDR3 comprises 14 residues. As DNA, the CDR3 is TGTGCCAGTAGTATGGCCAGGGTGGGGACTGAAGCTTTCTTT. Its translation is CASSMARVGTEAFF.

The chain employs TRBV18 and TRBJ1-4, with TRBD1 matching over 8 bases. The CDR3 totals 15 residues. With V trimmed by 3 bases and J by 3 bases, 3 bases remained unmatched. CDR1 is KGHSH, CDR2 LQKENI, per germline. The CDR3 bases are TGTGCCAGCTCACCCAGGGGGCTACCTAATGAAAAACTGTTTTTT. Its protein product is CASSPRGLPNEKLFF.

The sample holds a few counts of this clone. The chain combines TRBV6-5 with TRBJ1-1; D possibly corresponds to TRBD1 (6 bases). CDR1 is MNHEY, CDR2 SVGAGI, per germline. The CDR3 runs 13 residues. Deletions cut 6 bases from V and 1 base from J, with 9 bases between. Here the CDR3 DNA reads TGTGCCAGCAGGCGGACAGAGAACACTGAAGCTTTCTTT. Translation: CASRRTENTEAFF.

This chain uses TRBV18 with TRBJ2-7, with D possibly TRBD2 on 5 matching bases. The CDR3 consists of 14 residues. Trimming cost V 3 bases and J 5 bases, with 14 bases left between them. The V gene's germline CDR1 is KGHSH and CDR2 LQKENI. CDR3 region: CASSPFGGSHEQYV. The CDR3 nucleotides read TGTGCCAGCTCACCCTTCGGAGGTTCCCACGAGCAGTACGTC.

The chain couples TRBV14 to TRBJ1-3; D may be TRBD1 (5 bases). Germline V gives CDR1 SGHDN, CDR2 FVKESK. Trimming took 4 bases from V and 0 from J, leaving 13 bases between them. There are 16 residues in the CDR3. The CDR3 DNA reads TGTGCCAGCAGCCGTAGGGGCCAGAACTCTGGAAACACCATATATTTT. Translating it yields CASSRRGQNSGNTIYF.

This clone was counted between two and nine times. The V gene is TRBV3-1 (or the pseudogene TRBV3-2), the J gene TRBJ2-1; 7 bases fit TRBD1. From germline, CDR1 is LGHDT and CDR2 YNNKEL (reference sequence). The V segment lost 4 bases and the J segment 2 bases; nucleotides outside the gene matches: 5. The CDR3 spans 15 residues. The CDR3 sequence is CASSLRQGTYNEQFF. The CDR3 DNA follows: TGTGCCAGCAGCCTCAGACAGGGTACCTACAATGAGCAGTTCTTC.

In DNA, the CDR3 is TGTGCCAGCAGCTTGGTTCTCGAAGGCCCAGATACGCAGTATTTT. Translated, it gives CASSLVLEGPDTQYF. The V and J genes are TRBV5-8 and TRBJ2-3; D gene uncertain. This CDR3 has 15 residues. Trimming removed 0 bases from V and 4 bases from J, with 12 bases in between. Germline CDR1 SGHTS, CDR2 YDEGEE.

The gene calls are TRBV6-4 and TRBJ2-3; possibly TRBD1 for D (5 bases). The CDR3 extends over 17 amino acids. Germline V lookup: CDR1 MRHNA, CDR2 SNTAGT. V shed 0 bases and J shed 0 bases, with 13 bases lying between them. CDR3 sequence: CASSDSGRAGSTDTQYF. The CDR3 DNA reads TGTGCCAGCAGTGACTCTGGCAGGGCAGGGAGCACAGATACGCAGTATTTT.